This TCR beta chain is drawn from a study of T-cell reconstitution after alpha-beta-depleted transplantation in children. The TCRbeta library incorporated unique molecular identifiers. MiXCR, applied by TCRdb to the PCR reads, yields one record per CDR3 protein. The table includes about 540,000 distinct CDR3 sequences, around 18% detected once. CDR3 length: 18 amino acids. V was clipped by 6 bases and J by 10 bases, with 31 bases between them. CDR1 is LNHDA and CDR2 is SQIVND in the germline V gene (reference sequence). This chain joins TRBV19 and TRBJ2-1, with D possibly being TRBD1 (6 bases). The sample in question was PBMCs from the stem cell graft donor, obtained from the stem cell graft. This receptor was taken from a human donor who donated a stem cell graft to a child with acute lymphoblastic leukemia. CDR3 nucleotides: TGTGCCAGTAGGGGCAGGGGTGGGCGAGCGGCTCGATTAGAGGAGCAGTTCTTC. It translates to CASRGRGGRAARLEEQFF.